This T cell receptor beta chain came from a study of tumor-infiltrating lymphocytes in localized non-small cell lung cancer. At the level of the study: The cohort mixed smokers and never-smokers, several histologies, and some post-neoadjuvant-chemotherapy samples. Tumor tissue and non-adjacent uninvolved lung came from each patient. The study, taken as a whole, reports: Immunotypes IM1 and IM2 had similar TCR-derived T-cell fractions.

This clone has just one count. The antigen remains unidentified. The V end was cut by 11 bases, the J end by 8 bases, with 18 bases between. The CDR3 covers 13 residues. Germline assignment: CDR1 MGHDK and CDR2 SYGVNS. Sequencing was performed with immunoSEQ multiplex PCR; in TCRdb, only in-frame clones are kept and a portion is missing. The sample records approximately 9,000 clones, 70% to 85% being singletons. The clonotype comes from a human donor with non-small cell lung cancer. The V gene is TRBV25-1, the J gene TRBJ1-4; possibly TRBD1 for D (5 bases). Sequencing was carried out using lung tumor tissue. This chain's CDR3 is CASSGSGGEKLFF. The DNA of the CDR3 is TGTGCCTCCAGTGGGAGTGGGGGGGAAAAACTGTTTTTT. The full variable domain, rest sourced from reference TRBV25-1 and TRBJ1-4, is EADIYQTPRYLVIGTGKKITLECSQTMGHDKMYWYQQDPGMELHLIHYSYGVNSTEKGDLSSESTVSRIRTEHFPLTLESARPSHTSQYLCASSGSGGEKLFFGSGTQLSVL.